The following is a TCR beta chain sequence with its context. Its antigen is unknown. These data come from a study of T cell clones after liver transplantation. The germline CDR1 and CDR2 sequences are LNHDA and SQIVND (reference sequence). The CDR3 contains 17 residues. V lost 4 bases to trimming and J lost 4 bases; unmatched junction nucleotides: 9. Points from the study as a whole: The donor-reactive repertoire was only partly measurable in two subjects, lacking donor cells.

Generated by immunoSEQ multiplex PCR, the TCRdb table keeps only in-frame clones and is missing some. The table lists tens of thousands of clones, roughly 80% of them singletons. The chain combines TRBV19 with TRBJ2-3; 12 nucleotides align to TRBD2. The clonotype was recovered from a human patient who received a liver transplant. Certain T cells may be donor cells from the graft. The input for sequencing was CD8+ T cells from blood, taken 54 months after liver transplant. CDR3 sequence (DNA): TGTGCCAGTAGTAACCACGGACTAGCGGGGTTGGCAGATACGCAGTATTTT. Protein: CASSNHGLAGLADTQYF.